The present entry profiles one T cell receptor beta chain with its context. Germline values: CDR1 MNHEY, CDR2 SMNVEV (reference sequence). The CDR3 spans 15 residues. The V and J ends lost 6 bases and 5 bases, in that order; junction bases with no gene match: 11. The sample is drawn from a study of blood T cell repertoires in COVID-19. Produced via immunoSEQ multiplex PCR; TCRdb's table is partial and in-frame only. Here the sample spans hundreds of thousands of clones, approximately 82% being singletons. This receptor was taken from a middle-aged man who had been exposed to COVID-19. The gene calls are TRBV27 and TRBJ2-5, with TRBD1 identical over 8 bases. The sequenced sample consisted of PBMCs or T cells enriched from blood (not recorded which). CDR3 DNA sequence: TGTGCCAGCAGCCCACAGGGGGGTTTAGGGGAGACCCAGTACTTC. As protein: CASSPQGGLGETQYF.